The rows below give T cell receptor beta chains drawn from one sample of a study of cytomegalovirus exposure and HLA in healthy donors. Assay: immunoSEQ multiplex PCR; the TCRdb copy retains only in-frame clones and omits some. This sample carries about 160,000 clones, 77% of them seen once, and the ten largest clones take about 3.8%. Sequencing input: PBMCs. These receptors originate from a man aged 30 to 45 in good health and CMV-seropositive. Each CDR3 is given with its conserved first and last residue. A D gene is named only where the DNA matches it firmly. Not all rows give a size; the values are once, few, many and, for expanded clones, a class.

CASSLAGVGDRVYEQYF | TGCGCCAGCAGCTTGGCCGGAGTAGGGGACAGGGTCTACGAGCAGTACTTC | TRBJ2-7 | TRBD1 | TRBV5-1 | .
CAISESDPGQAYEQYF | TGTGCCATCAGTGAGTCCGATCCGGGACAGGCCTACGAGCAGTACTTC | TRBJ2-7 | TRBD1 | TRBV10-3 | .
CAISGGSRNNEQFF | TGTGCCATCAGTGGCGGGTCTCGGAACAATGAGCAGTTCTTC | TRBJ2-1 | . | TRBV10-3 | .
CASRTTSPNEQFF | TGTGCCAGCAGGACGACTAGCCCCAATGAGCAGTTCTTC | TRBJ2-1 | TRBD2 | TRBV6-5 | .
CAWRKGTGGREQYF | TGTGCCTGGAGGAAAGGGACAGGGGGGAGGGAGCAGTACTTC | TRBJ2-7 | TRBD1 | TRBV30 | .
CASSLNAVNTEAFF | TGTGCCAGCAGCTTGAACGCGGTCAACACTGAAGCTTTCTTT | TRBJ1-1 | . | TRBV7-2 | .
CSAKAGTPNYGYTF | TGCAGCGCCAAGGCCGGGACACCCAACTATGGCTACACCTTC | TRBJ1-2 | . | TRBV29-1 | medium-sized
CASSEQGGSGSQPQHF | TGTGCCAGCAGTGAACAGGGGGGATCCGGGAGTCAGCCCCAGCATTTT | TRBJ1-5 | TRBD1 | TRBV6-1 | medium-sized
CASSSTGTGGLRRSYEQYF | TGTGCCAGCAGCTCAACCGGGACAGGGGGCCTTCGACGCTCCTACGAGCAGTACTTC | TRBJ2-7 | TRBD1 | TRBV5-4 | .
CASSFRTSGGREQYF | TGTGCCAGCAGCTTTCGGACTAGCGGGGGTCGCGAGCAGTACTTC | TRBJ2-7 | TRBD2 | TRBV7-2 | .
CASSMRGNTEAFF | TGTGCCAGTAGTATGCGAGGAAACACTGAAGCTTTCTTT | TRBJ1-1 | . | TRBV19 | .
CASSQGLGRNEQYF | TGCGCCAGCAGCCAAGGTCTGGGGAGGAACGAGCAGTACTTC | TRBJ2-7 | . | TRBV4-1 | .
CASSQGQGETQYF | TGTGCCAGCAGCCAAGGACAGGGAGAGACCCAGTACTTC | TRBJ2-5 | TRBD1 | TRBV7-3 | few
CAISAFGVAGTDTQYF | TGTGCCATCAGTGCCTTCGGGGTAGCGGGCACAGATACGCAGTATTTT | TRBJ2-3 | . | TRBV10-3 | .
CASSVEGVAGPIRTDTQYF | TGCGCCAGCAGCGTGGAAGGAGTAGCGGGGCCGATTCGCACAGATACGCAGTATTTT | TRBJ2-3 | TRBD2 | TRBV5-1 | .
CASSAGQGLYSNQPQHF | TGCGCCAGCAGCGCGGGACAGGGACTTTATAGCAATCAGCCCCAGCATTTT | TRBJ1-5 | TRBD1 | TRBV10-1 | .
CASSLGGTSGANVLTF | TGTGCCAGCAGCTTAGGAGGAACCTCTGGGGCCAACGTCCTGACTTTC | TRBJ2-6 | . | TRBV7-9 | .
CASNGDSTRLRLNSPLHF | TGTGCCAGCAACGGGGACAGTACAAGGCTCAGATTGAATTCACCCCTCCACTTT | TRBJ1-6 | TRBD1 | TRBV2 | .
CASSLDDRGMRYGYTF | TGTGCCAGCAGCTTAGATGACAGGGGGATGCGGTATGGCTACACCTTC | TRBJ1-2 | TRBD1 | TRBV7-2 | .
CASSDTWTASNEQFF | TGTGCCAGCAGTGACACCTGGACAGCAAGCAATGAGCAGTTCTTC | TRBJ2-1 | . | TRBV6-4 | once
CASSFRFLNTEAFF | TGTGCCAGTAGCTTTCGGTTCTTGAACACTGAAGCTTTCTTT | TRBJ1-1 | . | TRBV19 | .
CAWSGGQHSNQPQHF | TGTGCCTGGAGTGGGGGGCAACATAGCAATCAGCCCCAGCATTTT | TRBJ1-5 | . | TRBV30 | .
CATSDSQGSYNEQFF | TGTGCCACCAGCGACTCCCAGGGCTCCTACAATGAGCAGTTCTTC | TRBJ2-1 | . | TRBV15 | .
CASSLFGTGEEKLFF | TGTGCCAGCAGCTTATTCGGGACAGGGGAAGAAAAACTGTTTTTT | TRBJ1-4 | TRBD1 | TRBV7-9 | .
CASSPRPSGEAKNIQYF | TGTGCCAGCAGCCCCCGTCCCAGCGGGGAAGCCAAAAACATTCAGTACTTC | TRBJ2-4 | TRBD2 | TRBV11-2 | .
CASREGQRETQYF | TGTGCCAGCAGGGAGGGTCAGAGGGAGACCCAGTACTTC | TRBJ2-5 | . | TRBV28 | .
CASSTTGLTYEQYF | TGTGCCAGTAGTACCACAGGGCTCACCTACGAGCAGTACTTC | TRBJ2-7 | . | TRBV19 | .
CASSVVPSGVVDTQYF | TGTGCCAGCAGCGTAGTCCCTAGCGGGGTAGTAGATACGCAGTATTTT | TRBJ2-3 | TRBD2 | TRBV9 | .
CASKSAGGPYEQYF | TGTGCCAGCAAATCCGCGGGGGGCCCCTACGAGCAGTACTTC | TRBJ2-7 | TRBD2 | TRBV5-6 | .
CASSEAARGQPQHF | TGTGCCAGCAGTGAAGCGGCTAGAGGTCAGCCCCAGCATTTT | TRBJ1-5 | . | TRBV6-1 | .
CASSTTSGGATDTQYF | TGTGCCAGCAGTACGACTAGCGGGGGGGCAACAGATACGCAGTATTTT | TRBJ2-3 | TRBD2 | TRBV6-4 | few
CASSSSHSGGALETQYF | TGTGCCAGCAGCTCCTCCCACAGCGGGGGGGCGTTGGAGACCCAGTACTTC | TRBJ2-5 | TRBD2 | TRBV28 | .
CASSFGTGNSPLHF | TGTGCCAGCAGCTTCGGGACAGGGAATTCACCCCTCCACTTT | TRBJ1-6 | TRBD1 | TRBV5-4 | .
CASTKYGQGNTEAFF | TGTGCCAGCACCAAATACGGACAGGGGAACACTGAAGCTTTCTTT | TRBJ1-1 | TRBD1 | TRBV2 | .
CSVGESGTTYEQYF | TGCAGCGTGGGGGAGTCCGGGACAACCTACGAGCAGTACTTC | TRBJ2-7 | . | TRBV29-1 | .
CASSHRVQETQYF | TGCGCCAGCAGTCACAGGGTTCAAGAGACCCAGTACTTC | TRBJ2-5 | . | TRBV4-1 | .
CASREVAATDTQYF | TGTGCCAGCAGAGAAGTGGCGGCCACAGATACGCAGTATTTT | TRBJ2-3 | . | TRBV28 | .
CASSPGQGLDTQYF | TGTGCCAGCAGCCCGGGACAGGGTTTAGATACGCAGTATTTT | TRBJ2-3 | TRBD1 | TRBV2 | few
CASSYTGGTDTQYF | TGTGCCAGCAGCTATACAGGGGGAACAGATACGCAGTATTTT | TRBJ2-3 | TRBD1 | TRBV7-6 | .
CASSPLGGADQPQHF | TGTGCCAGCAGTCCCCTAGGGGGAGCCGATCAGCCCCAGCATTTT | TRBJ1-5 | . | TRBV27 | .
CASSLGGSSYEQYF | TGCGCCAGCAGCTTGGGTGGCAGCTCCTACGAGCAGTACTTC | TRBJ2-7 | . | TRBV5-1 | once
CSAAGLSKYEQYF | TGCAGTGCTGCGGGACTGTCGAAATACGAGCAGTACTTC | TRBJ2-7 | . | TRBV29-1 | .
CASTRDSMENLIF | TGTGCCAGCACCCGGGACAGTATGGAAAATTTGATCTTT | TRBJ1-1 | TRBD1 | TRBV6-5 | once
CASSSGQIPGELFF | TGTGCCAGCAGCTCGGGACAGATCCCCGGGGAGCTGTTTTTT | TRBJ2-2 | TRBD1 | TRBV5-4 | .
CASSILAGDTDTQYF | TGTGCCAGCAGTATACTAGCGGGGGACACAGATACGCAGTATTTT | TRBJ2-3 | TRBD2 | TRBV27 | .
CASSQVGLAETQYF | TGTGCCAGCAGCCAAGTAGGTCTAGCGGAGACCCAGTACTTC | TRBJ2-5 | . | TRBV4-2 | .
CARSRSGSNQPQHF | TGTGCCAGAAGTCGGTCAGGGAGCAATCAGCCCCAGCATTTT | TRBJ1-5 | . | TRBV5-3 | once
CASSLGRGAPYEQYF | TGTGCCAGCAGTTTGGGGCGGGGGGCACCCTACGAGCAGTACTTC | TRBJ2-7 | TRBD2 | TRBV27 | once
CARGRDYNEQFF | TGCGCCAGAGGCCGGGACTACAATGAGCAGTTCTTC | TRBJ2-1 | . | TRBV10-1 | .
CAAGRPNSPLHF | TGTGCCGCGGGACGGCCAAATTCACCCCTCCACTTT | TRBJ1-6 | . | TRBV30 | .
CASSNPRGNTEAFF | TGTGCCAGTAGTAACCCACGGGGGAACACTGAAGCTTTCTTT | TRBJ1-1 | . | TRBV19 | .
CASSLKVRGSYNSPLHF | TGTGCCAGCAGTTTAAAGGTCAGGGGCTCCTATAATTCACCCCTCCACTTT | TRBJ1-6 | . | TRBV27 | .
CASSPVGLGTGELFF | TGCGCCAGCAGCCCCGTGGGACTAGGAACCGGGGAGCTGTTTTTT | TRBJ2-2 | TRBD2 | TRBV5-1 | .
CASTRNTGELFF | TGTGCCAGTACCAGAAACACCGGGGAGCTGTTTTTT | TRBJ2-2 | . | TRBV7-9 | .
CASRVDWTGSYEQYF | TGTGCCAGCCGGGTGGATTGGACAGGGTCCTACGAGCAGTACTTC | TRBJ2-7 | TRBD1 | TRBV6-1 | few
CASSLVRDRPYEQYF | TGTGCCAGCAGCTTAGTTAGGGACAGGCCCTACGAGCAGTACTTC | TRBJ2-7 | TRBD1 | TRBV11-2 | .